This TCR beta chain was identified during a study of cytomegalovirus exposure and HLA in healthy donors. Vbeta (60) and Jbeta (13) primers were used in the PCR. TCRdb keeps only in-frame clones here, not all; method: immunoSEQ multiplex PCR. Of under 200,000 clones listed, roughly 13% are singletons. Germline CDR1 SGDLS, CDR2 YYNGEE. Trimming cost V 4 bases and J 6 bases, with 13 bases left between them. This CDR3 contains 13 residues. The sequencing sample was made of PBMCs. The source is a man aged 45 to 65 in good health and CMV-seropositive. The chain uses TRBV9 and TRBJ1-1, with D hard to call. Written as DNA, the CDR3 is TGTGCCAGCAGCCCGGAGGTTCTGGCTGAAGCTTTCTTT. This translates into CASSPEVLAEAFF.